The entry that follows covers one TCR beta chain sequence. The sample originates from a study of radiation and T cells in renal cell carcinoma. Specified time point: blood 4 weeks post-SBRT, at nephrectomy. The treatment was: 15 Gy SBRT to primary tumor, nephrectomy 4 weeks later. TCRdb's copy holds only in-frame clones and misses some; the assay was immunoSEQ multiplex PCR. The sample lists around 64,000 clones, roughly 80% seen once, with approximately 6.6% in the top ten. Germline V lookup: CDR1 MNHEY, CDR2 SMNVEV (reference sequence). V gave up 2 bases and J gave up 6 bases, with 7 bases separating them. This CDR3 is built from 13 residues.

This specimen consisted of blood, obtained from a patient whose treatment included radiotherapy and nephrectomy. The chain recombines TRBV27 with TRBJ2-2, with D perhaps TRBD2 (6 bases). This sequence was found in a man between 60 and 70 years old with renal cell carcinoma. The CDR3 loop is CASSLGGSGELFF. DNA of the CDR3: TGTGCCAGCAGTTTAGGGGGGTCCGGGGAGCTGTTTTTT.